The T cell receptor beta chain described here comes from a study of cytomegalovirus exposure and HLA in healthy donors. This table comes from immunoSEQ multiplex PCR, and its TCRdb copy is limited to in-frame clones, with some not included. The sample carries 150,000 to 200,000 clones, about 85% recorded once. Whole-study results and caveats: According to a subsequent analysis, TCR clusters identified in the first cohort showed a tendency to co-occur across the 120 or so validation repertoires. Published work reported that the classifier diagnosed cytomegalovirus status with high specificity and sensitivity. In vitro data verified three CMV-associated chains as specific for CMV antigens. The listing of some 170 TCR beta chains classed them as cytomegalovirus-associated.

The table lists this clone with a count of one. Its matching antigen is unknown. This TCR came from a young man in good health and CMV-seropositive. Material for sequencing was PBMCs.

The CDR3 region is CASSKTGEGNTGELFF. The CDR3, as DNA: TGTGCCAGCAGTAAGACAGGGGAAGGGAACACCGGGGAGCTGTTTTTT. The rearrangement links TRBV6-4 to TRBJ2-2, with 8 bases that match TRBD1. The CDR3 has 16 residues. Germline V CDR1 and CDR2: MRHNA, SNTAGT. The V gene end was trimmed by 5 bases and the J gene end by 1 base; junction bases not matched to a gene: 6.